This T cell receptor beta chain was documented in a study of shared clonotypes between healthy human individuals. About this clone itself: The antigen remains undetermined.

Each replicate PCR on the sorted subsets used about 0.2 ug DNA (roughly 30,000 T cell genomes). Some clones are missing from TCRdb's copy, which holds only in-frame ones; the method was immunoSEQ multiplex PCR. The repertoire consists of 2 million to 2.5 million clones, with 85% to 95% occurring once and the leading ten covering 0.39%. Whole-study findings and limits: There were few donors, and this limited the genetic and exposure-history diversity represented. Richness estimates generally favored naive over memory subsets.

CDR3 length equals 13 residues. Trimming shortened V by 0 bases and J by 5 bases, and 6 bases separated the two germline ends. From germline, CDR1 is SGHRS and CDR2 YFSETQ. The sequenced material came from naive CD4+ T cells from PBMCs. Subset noted: CD45RA+ positively selected. This sequence was found in a man aged 18-30 years in good health. Some clones in this sample may be carry-over from other donors' samples. The rearrangement uses TRBV5-1 and TRBJ2-1; D not resolved. The CDR3 loop reads CASSLGNNNEQFF. The CDR3 nucleotides are TGCGCCAGCAGCTTGGGGAATAACAATGAGCAGTTCTTC.